The 24 T cell receptor beta chains listed next were all sequenced from one sample in a study of STAT5B mutations in CD4+ large granular lymphocyte leukemia. Profiled with immunoSEQ multiplex PCR; TCRdb holds only in-frame clones, not every one. Among some 28,000 clones, approximately 75% were seen once, and the ten largest hold approximately 2.8%. Material for sequencing was CD4+ T cells from blood buffy coats. The receptors were sampled from a human donor in good health.

The CDR3 protein is CASSIGQAEVYGYTF. The CDR3, as DNA: TGTGCCAGCTCGATCGGACAGGCCGAGGTCTATGGCTACACCTTC. The rearrangement uses TRBV18 and TRBJ1-2, with 7 bases matching TRBD1. CDR3 size: 15 residues. V dropped 6 bases and J dropped 4; count of bases not matched to a gene: 11. Germline values: CDR1 KGHSH, CDR2 LQKENI.

The gene calls are TRBV29-1 and TRBJ1-2; D might be TRBD1 (6 bases). This CDR3 spans 14 amino acids. The ends were cut back, 3 bases at V and 4 bases at J, with 15 bases in the middle. Germline V lookup: CDR1 SQVTM, CDR2 ANQGSEA. The CDR3 region has the DNA TGCAGCGTTGATTCCACAGGGTCCCTCTATGGCTACACCTTC. Translated: CSVDSTGSLYGYTF.

The chain recombines TRBV10-2 with TRBJ2-7; 7 bases agree with TRBD1. CDR1 and CDR2 from the germline V gene are WSHSY and SAAADI. The CDR3 runs to 14 residues. J lost 3 bases, V lost 5 bases, and 7 bases had no gene match. In DNA form, the CDR3 reads TGCGCCAGCAGTACCGGGACAGAGAACTACGAGCAGTACTTC. Protein: CASSTGTENYEQYF.

The gene calls are TRBV19 and TRBJ2-5, with TRBD2 matching over 9 bases. The J call could be wrong; TRBJ2-7 is a better fit for the DNA end. The CDR3 consists of 14 residues. The germline CDR1 and CDR2 sequences are LNHDA and SQIVND (reference sequence). The CDR3 coding sequence is TGTGCCAGTGGACCGGGACTAGCCTTAAGCGAGCAGTACTTC. Its translation is CASGPGLALSEQYF.

The chain couples TRBV6-5 to TRBJ2-7, with D possibly matching TRBD1 (6 bases). CDR1 and CDR2 (germline): MNHEY, SVGAGI. This CDR3 comprises 13 residues. Trimming removed 7 bases from V and 5 bases from J, with 15 bases in between. Here the CDR3 DNA reads TGTGCCAGCACCCAGTGGGGGCAGGACGAGCAGTACTTC. Encoded protein: CASTQWGQDEQYF.

The chain joins TRBV4-3 to TRBJ2-1, with a tentative D call TRBD2 (6 bases). There are 15 residues in the CDR3. The germline V gene encodes CDR1 LGHNA and CDR2 YSLEER. The V end was cut by 3 bases, the J end by 0 bases, with 9 bases between. The CDR3 sequence: CASSQQTSSYNEQFF. CDR3 bases: TGCGCCAGCAGCCAGCAGACTAGCTCCTACAATGAGCAGTTCTTC.

In this sample, this clone turned up once. The chain couples TRBV2 to TRBJ2-2, with 9 bases aligning to TRBD1. The CDR3 consists of 15 residues. Germline V CDR1 and CDR2: SNHLY, FYNNEI. V trimming: 5 bases; J trimming: 4 bases; junction bases outside the gene matches: 5. This CDR3 reads CASSQDRGGTGELFF. CDR3 nucleotides: TGTGCCAGCAGTCAGGACAGGGGTGGCACCGGGGAGCTGTTTTTT.

This clone has a handful of counts. J is TRBJ2-7 and V is TRBV28; the match to TRBD1 covers 8 bases. The CDR3 is 13 amino acids. J lost 3 bases, V lost 6 bases, and 4 bases had no gene match. Germline loops: CDR1 MDHEN, CDR2 SYDVKM. The CDR3: CASSPDRGYEQYF. CDR3 nucleotides: TGTGCCAGCAGCCCAGACAGGGGCTACGAGCAGTACTTC.

CDR3 sequence reads: CASSERGNTDTQYF. CDR3 sequence (DNA): TGTGCCAGTAGTGAGCGGGGGAACACAGATACGCAGTATTTT. The chain recombines TRBV19 with TRBJ2-3, with TRBD2 matching over 8 bases. The CDR3 loop spans 14 amino acids. The J segment lost 2 bases and the V segment lost 5 bases, leaving 3 bases of the junction unmatched. Germline CDR1 and CDR2: LNHDA and SQIVND (reference sequence). The whole variable domain, filled in from reference TRBV19 and TRBJ2-3, reads DGGITQSPKYLFRKEGQNVTLSCEQNLNHDAMYWYRQDPGQGLRLIYYSQIVNDFQKGDIAEGYSVSREKKESFPLTVTSAQKNPTAFYLCASSERGNTDTQYFGPGTRLTVL.

V gene TRBV7-2 combines with J gene TRBJ2-3; the D gene could be TRBD1 or TRBD2 (6 bases each). The CDR3 is made up of 16 amino acids. Germline V lookup: CDR1 SGHTA, CDR2 FQGNSA. V was shortened by 3 bases and J by 1 base, with 14 bases between the two germline ends. Written as DNA, the CDR3 is TGTGCCAGCAGCTTTGGGGGGCTCCTTGGCACAGATACGCAGTATTTT. Its protein is CASSFGGLLGTDTQYF. The full variable domain, rest sourced from reference TRBV7-2 and TRBJ2-3, is GAGVSQSPSNKVTEKGKDVELRCDPISGHTALYWYRQSLGQGLEFLIYFQGNSAPDKSGLPSDRFSAERTGGSVSTLTIQRTQQEDSAVYLCASSFGGLLGTDTQYFGPGTRLTVL.

This rearrangement joins TRBV5-4 to TRBJ1-2, with 12 bases aligning to TRBD1. J was trimmed by 4 bases and V by 2 bases; bases with no gene match: 9. The CDR3 spans 17 residues. Germline V lookup: CDR1 SGHNT, CDR2 YYREEE (reference sequence). The CDR3, as DNA: TGTGCCAGCAGCTTAGGGGCGGGGACAGGGGGCTCCTATGGCTACACCTTC. Protein product: CASSLGAGTGGSYGYTF. Together with reference TRBV5-4 and TRBJ1-2, the CDR3 gives the full variable domain: ETGVTQSPTHLIKTRGQQVTLRCSSQSGHNTVSWYQQALGQGPQFIFQYYREEENGRGNFPPRFSGLQFPNYSSELNVNALELDDSALYLCASSLGAGTGGSYGYTFGSGTRLTVV.

The chain is built from TRBV4-2 and TRBJ2-5; D is perhaps TRBD2 (6 bases). The J call may be incorrect, as the DNA end agrees better with TRBJ2-7. The CDR3 covers 16 residues. The V gene's germline CDR1 is LGHNA and CDR2 YNFKEQ. This chain's CDR3 is CASSQDLSGGAYEQYF. In DNA, the CDR3 is TGTGCCAGCAGCCAAGATCTATCCGGGGGTGCCTACGAGCAGTACTTC.

This clone was observed a few times. The chain joins TRBV10-3 to TRBJ2-7; D possibly corresponds to TRBD1 (5 bases). This CDR3 comprises 12 residues. V was trimmed by 2 bases and J by 6 bases, leaving 8 bases between them. Germline lookup yields CDR1 ENHRY and CDR2 SYGVKD. This chain's CDR3 is CAISETGSEQYF. CDR3 nucleotide sequence: TGTGCCATCAGTGAGACAGGCAGCGAGCAGTACTTC.

This clone was seen a few times. The J gene is TRBJ2-3, the V gene TRBV7-2; D unresolved. Trimming pared 7 bases from V and 3 bases from J, leaving 14 bases between. Per the germline V gene, CDR1 is SGHTA and CDR2 is FQGNSA. This CDR3 has 14 amino acids. DNA of the CDR3: TGTGCCAGCAACCTCATAGGGAATACAGATACGCAGTATTTT. Residues: CASNLIGNTDTQYF.

The CDR3 protein is CAWKGQGVYEQYF. CDR3 in DNA: TGTGCCTGGAAGGGACAGGGTGTCTACGAGCAGTACTTC. J is TRBJ2-7 and V is TRBV30; 9 bases are a match to TRBD1. Germline CDR1 reads GTSNPN; CDR2 reads SVGIG (reference sequence). The V gene end was trimmed by 4 bases and the J gene end by 3 bases; junction bases not matched to a gene: 4. CDR3 length: 13 amino acids.

J is TRBJ2-3 and V is TRBV14; the D gene is possibly TRBD1 (6 bases). Germline V gene sequence: CDR1 SGHDN, CDR2 FVKESK. V shed 6 bases and J shed 0 bases, with 13 bases lying between them. The CDR3 spans 15 residues. The CDR3 coding sequence is TGTGCCAGCAGACTCCAGGGGAAAAGCACAGATACGCAGTATTTT. Translating it yields CASRLQGKSTDTQYF. Looking up the rest from reference TRBV14 and TRBJ2-3 gives the full variable domain: EAGVTQFPSHSVIEKGQTVTLRCDPISGHDNLYWYRRVMGKEIKFLLHFVKESKQDESGMPNNRFLAERTGGTYSTLKVQPAELEDSGVYFCASRLQGKSTDTQYFGPGTRLTVL.

The CDR3 sequence: CASNLQGGDYGYTF. CDR3 nucleotide sequence: TGTGCCAGCAACCTCCAGGGGGGGGACTATGGCTACACCTTC. The chain carries TRBV5-6 and TRBJ1-2, with 7 bases aligning to TRBD1. The CDR3 spans 14 residues. V lost 6 bases and J lost 3; bases outside the gene matches: 8. Germline CDR1 is SGHDT and CDR2 is YYEEEE.

The CDR3 DNA sequence: TGTGCCATCAAGGGAACAACTAATGAAAAACTGTTTTTT. It is translated as CAIKGTTNEKLFF. This chain joins TRBV10-3 and TRBJ1-4; no definite D call. The germline CDR1 and CDR2 sequences are ENHRY and SYGVKD. This CDR3 is 13 amino acids long. V gave up 7 bases and J gave up 0 bases, with 6 bases separating them.

This clone is a singleton in its sample. The chain is built from TRBV29-1 and TRBJ2-5, with 8 bases aligning to TRBD1. The length of the CDR3 is 14 residues. The junction had 7 bases not matched to a gene; V was cut back by 6 bases and J by 1 base. Germline V lookup: CDR1 SQVTM, CDR2 ANQGSEA. The CDR3 loop is CSVGDRSTQETQYF. The CDR3 coding sequence is TGCAGCGTGGGGGACAGGAGCACCCAAGAGACCCAGTACTTC.

This clone was seen only once. The chain couples TRBV18 to TRBJ2-5; D may match TRBD1 or TRBD2 (5 bases each). Germline CDR1 KGHSH, CDR2 LQKENI. CDR3 length equals 15 residues. V lost 3 bases, J lost 1 base, and 12 bases lay in between. The CDR3 sequence is CASSPGELPQETQYF. The CDR3 coding sequence is TGTGCCAGCTCACCGGGGGAACTGCCCCAAGAGACCCAGTACTTC.

The V gene is TRBV19, the J gene TRBJ2-2; a weak D match, TRBD2 (5 bases). The germline V gene has CDR1 LNHDA and CDR2 SQIVND (reference sequence). The CDR3 consists of 15 residues. Between the trimmed V and J ends, which lost 4 bases and 2 bases, there was a span of 11 bases. The CDR3 sequence is CASSTRGSNTGELFF. CDR3 coding DNA: TGTGCCAGTAGTACACGCGGGTCAAACACCGGGGAGCTGTTTTTT. Based on the CDR3 plus reference TRBV19 and TRBJ2-2, the full variable domain is DGGITQSPKYLFRKEGQNVTLSCEQNLNHDAMYWYRQDPGQGLRLIYYSQIVNDFQKGDIAEGYSVSREKKESFPLTVTSAQKNPTAFYLCASSTRGSNTGELFFGEGSRLTVL.

This clone was observed once. Other DNA sequences in the sample encode the same CDR3. The CDR3 region is CASSLVAGRTDTQYF. CDR3 coding DNA: TGTGCCAGCAGCTTAGTCGCCGGTCGGACAGATACGCAGTATTTT. The chain carries TRBV7-2 and TRBJ2-3; D not certain. The germline CDR1 and CDR2 sequences are SGHTA and FQGNSA. This CDR3 region has 15 residues. V dropped 1 base and J dropped 3 bases, with 11 bases sitting between them. The entire variable domain, with the rest obtained from reference TRBV7-2 and TRBJ2-3, is as follows: GAGVSQSPSNKVTEKGKDVELRCDPISGHTALYWYRQSLGQGLEFLIYFQGNSAPDKSGLPSDRFSAERTGGSVSTLTIQRTQQEDSAVYLCASSLVAGRTDTQYFGPGTRLTVL.

The rearrangement links TRBV18 to TRBJ1-5; D gene uncertain. CDR3 length equals 17 residues. Germline-derived CDR1 and CDR2 are KGHSH and LQKENI. Trimming took off 4 bases at V and 0 bases at J, with 16 bases between the two ends. DNA of the CDR3: TGTGCCAGCTCACTCCTCCCAGGCTCGAATAGCAATCAGCCCCAGCATTTT. It is translated as CASSLLPGSNSNQPQHF.

The J gene is TRBJ2-5, the V gene TRBV4-3, with D possibly matching TRBD2 (5 bases). Germline lookup yields CDR1 LGHNA and CDR2 YSLEER. This CDR3 comprises 15 residues. V lost 0 bases, J lost 1 base, and 9 bases lay in between. The CDR3 sequence is CASSQEMEAQETQYF. CDR3 in DNA: TGCGCCAGCAGCCAAGAGATGGAGGCCCAAGAGACCCAGTACTTC.